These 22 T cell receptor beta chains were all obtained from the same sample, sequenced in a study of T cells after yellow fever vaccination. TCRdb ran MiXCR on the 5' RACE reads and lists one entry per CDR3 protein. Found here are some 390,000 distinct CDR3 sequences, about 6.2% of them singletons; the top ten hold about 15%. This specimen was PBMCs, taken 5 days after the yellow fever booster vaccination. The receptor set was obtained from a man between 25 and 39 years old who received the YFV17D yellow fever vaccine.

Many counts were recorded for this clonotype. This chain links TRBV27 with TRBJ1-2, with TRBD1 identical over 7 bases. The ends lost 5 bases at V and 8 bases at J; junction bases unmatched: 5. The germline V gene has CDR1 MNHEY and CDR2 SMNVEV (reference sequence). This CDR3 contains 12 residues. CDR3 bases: TGTGCCAGCAGTCAACAGGGGATAGGCTACACCTTC. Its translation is CASSQQGIGYTF.

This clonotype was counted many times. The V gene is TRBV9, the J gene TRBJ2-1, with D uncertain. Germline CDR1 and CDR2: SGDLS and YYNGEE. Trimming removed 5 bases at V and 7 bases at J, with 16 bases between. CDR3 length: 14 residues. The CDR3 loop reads CASRLPPPGNEQFF. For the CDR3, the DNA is TGTGCCAGCAGACTACCCCCCCCGGGTAATGAGCAGTTCTTC.

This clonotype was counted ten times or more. The CDR3 protein is CASTGVVRYEQYF. CDR3 DNA: TGTGCCAGCACCGGGGTGGTCCGCTACGAGCAGTACTTC. The chain recombines TRBV6-6 with TRBJ2-7; perhaps TRBD2 as D (5 bases). The V gene lost 7 bases and the J gene lost 3 bases, with 13 bases spanning the gap. The CDR3 spans 13 residues. Germline loops: CDR1 MNHNY, CDR2 SVGAGI (reference sequence).

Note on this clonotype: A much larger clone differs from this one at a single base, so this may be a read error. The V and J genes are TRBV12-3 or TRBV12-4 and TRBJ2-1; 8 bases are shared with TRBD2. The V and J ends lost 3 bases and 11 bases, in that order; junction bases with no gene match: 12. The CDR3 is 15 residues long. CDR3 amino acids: CASSFSAGGGNQQFF. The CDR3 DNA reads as TGTGCCAGCAGTTTCTCGGCGGGAGGTGGGAATCAGCAGTTCTTC.

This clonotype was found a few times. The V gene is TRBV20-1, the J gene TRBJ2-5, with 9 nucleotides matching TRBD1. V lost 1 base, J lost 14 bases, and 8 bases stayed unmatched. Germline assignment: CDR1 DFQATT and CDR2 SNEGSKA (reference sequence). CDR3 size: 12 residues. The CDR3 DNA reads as TGCAGTGCTAGAGTGACACAGGGGGCCCTCTACTTC. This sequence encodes CSARVTQGALYF.

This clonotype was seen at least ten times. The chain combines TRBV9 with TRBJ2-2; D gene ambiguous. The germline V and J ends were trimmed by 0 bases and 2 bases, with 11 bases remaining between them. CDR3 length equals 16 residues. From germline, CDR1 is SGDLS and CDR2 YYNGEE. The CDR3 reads CASSVAPLTNTGELFF. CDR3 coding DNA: TGTGCCAGCAGCGTAGCCCCACTCACTAACACCGGGGAGCTGTTTTTT.

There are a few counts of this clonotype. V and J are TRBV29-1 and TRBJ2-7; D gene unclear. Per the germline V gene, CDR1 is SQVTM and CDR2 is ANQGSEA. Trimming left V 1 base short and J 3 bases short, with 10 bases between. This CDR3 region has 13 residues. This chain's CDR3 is CSVEVRTGYEQYF. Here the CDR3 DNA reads TGCAGCGTTGAAGTTAGAACGGGCTACGAGCAGTACTTC.

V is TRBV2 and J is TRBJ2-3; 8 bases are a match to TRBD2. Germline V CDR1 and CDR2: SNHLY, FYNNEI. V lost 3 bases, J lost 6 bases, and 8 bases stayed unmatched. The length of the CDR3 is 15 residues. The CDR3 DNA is TGTGCCAGCAGTGACCTCAGCGGGAGTTTTGATACGCAGTATTTT. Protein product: CASSDLSGSFDTQYF.

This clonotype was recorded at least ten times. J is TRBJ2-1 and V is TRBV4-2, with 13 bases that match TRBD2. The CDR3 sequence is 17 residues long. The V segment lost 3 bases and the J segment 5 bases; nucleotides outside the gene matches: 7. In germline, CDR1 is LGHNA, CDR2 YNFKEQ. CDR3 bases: TGTGCCAGCAGCCACTGGACTAGCGGGAGTAACCACAATGAGCAGTTCTTC. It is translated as CASSHWTSGSNHNEQFF.

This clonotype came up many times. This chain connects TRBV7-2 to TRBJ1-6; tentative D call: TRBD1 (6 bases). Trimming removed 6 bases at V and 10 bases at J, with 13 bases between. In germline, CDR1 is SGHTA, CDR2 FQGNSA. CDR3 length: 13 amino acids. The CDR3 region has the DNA TGTGCCAGCAGTCGTTCGGGGGGCTCACCCCTCCACTTT. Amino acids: CASSRSGGSPLHF.

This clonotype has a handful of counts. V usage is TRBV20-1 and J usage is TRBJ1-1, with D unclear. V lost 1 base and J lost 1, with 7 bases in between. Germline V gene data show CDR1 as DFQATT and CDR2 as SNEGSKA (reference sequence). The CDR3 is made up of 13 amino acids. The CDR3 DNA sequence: TGCAGTGCTAGAGTATACGGGAACACTGAAGCTTTCTTT. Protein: CSARVYGNTEAFF.

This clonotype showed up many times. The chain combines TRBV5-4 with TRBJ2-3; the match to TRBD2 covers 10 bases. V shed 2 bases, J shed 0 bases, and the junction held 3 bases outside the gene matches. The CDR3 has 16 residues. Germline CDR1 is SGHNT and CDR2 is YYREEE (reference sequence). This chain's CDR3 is CASSFGAGGSTDTQYF. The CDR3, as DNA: TGTGCCAGCAGCTTCGGAGCGGGAGGGAGCACAGATACGCAGTATTTT.

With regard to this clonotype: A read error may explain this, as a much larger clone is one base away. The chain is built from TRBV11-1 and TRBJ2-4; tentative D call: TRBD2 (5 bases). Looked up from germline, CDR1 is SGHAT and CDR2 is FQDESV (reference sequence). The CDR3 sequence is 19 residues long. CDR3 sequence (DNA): TGTGCCCGCAGCTTAGCGCTAGGTTCGACTGTTCAGGCCAAAAACATTCAGTACTTC. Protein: CARSLALGSTVQAKNIQYF. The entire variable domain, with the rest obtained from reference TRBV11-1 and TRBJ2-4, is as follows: EAEVAQSPRYKITEKSQAVAFWCDPISGHATLYWYRQILGQGPELLVQFQDESVVDDSQLPKDRFSAERLKGVDSTLKIQPAELGDSAMYLCARSLALGSTVQAKNIQYFGAGTRLSVL.

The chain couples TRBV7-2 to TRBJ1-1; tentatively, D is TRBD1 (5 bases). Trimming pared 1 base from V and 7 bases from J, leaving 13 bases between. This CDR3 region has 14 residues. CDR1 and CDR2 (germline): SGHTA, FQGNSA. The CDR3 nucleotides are TGTGCCAGCAGCTTAGTTTCCGGGGCAGGTGAAGCTTTCTTT. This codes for CASSLVSGAGEAFF.

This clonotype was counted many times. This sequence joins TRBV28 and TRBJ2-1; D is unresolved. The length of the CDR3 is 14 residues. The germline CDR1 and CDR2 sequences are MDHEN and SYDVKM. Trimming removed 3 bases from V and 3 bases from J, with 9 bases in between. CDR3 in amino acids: CASSFEQNYNEQFF. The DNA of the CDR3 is TGTGCCAGCAGTTTCGAACAGAACTACAATGAGCAGTTCTTC.

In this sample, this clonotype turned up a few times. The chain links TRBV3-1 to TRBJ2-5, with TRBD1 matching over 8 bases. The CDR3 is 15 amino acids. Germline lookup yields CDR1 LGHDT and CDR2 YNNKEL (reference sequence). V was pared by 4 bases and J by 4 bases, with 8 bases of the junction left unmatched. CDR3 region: CASSLLGQGRETQYF. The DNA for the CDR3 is TGTGCCAGCAGCCTCCTCGGACAGGGCCGAGAGACCCAGTACTTC.

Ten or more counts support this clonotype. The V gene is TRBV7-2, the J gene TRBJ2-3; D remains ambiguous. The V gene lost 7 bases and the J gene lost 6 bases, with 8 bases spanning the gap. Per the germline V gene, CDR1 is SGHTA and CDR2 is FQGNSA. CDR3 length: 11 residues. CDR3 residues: CASTPGDTQYF. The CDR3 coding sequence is TGTGCCAGCACCCCCGGCGATACGCAGTATTTT.

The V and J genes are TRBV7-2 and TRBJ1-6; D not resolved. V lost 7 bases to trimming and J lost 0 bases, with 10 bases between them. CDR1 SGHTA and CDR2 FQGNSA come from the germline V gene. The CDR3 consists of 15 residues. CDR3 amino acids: CASTLEISYNSPLHF. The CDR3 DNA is TGTGCCAGCACCCTGGAGATCTCCTATAATTCACCCCTCCACTTT.

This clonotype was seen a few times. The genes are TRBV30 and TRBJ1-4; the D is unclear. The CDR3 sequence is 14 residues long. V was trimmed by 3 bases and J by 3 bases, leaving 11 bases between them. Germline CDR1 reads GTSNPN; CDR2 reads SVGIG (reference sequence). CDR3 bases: TGTGCCTGGAGGCGACCGGCAGCTAATGAAAAACTGTTTTTT. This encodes CAWRRPAANEKLFF.

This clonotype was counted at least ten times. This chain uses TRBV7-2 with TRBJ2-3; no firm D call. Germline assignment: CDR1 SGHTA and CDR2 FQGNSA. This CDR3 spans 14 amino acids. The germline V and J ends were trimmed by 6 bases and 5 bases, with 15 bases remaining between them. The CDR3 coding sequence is TGTGCCAGCAGGGTTGCCCTTAGCCGAGATACGCAGTATTTT. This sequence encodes CASRVALSRDTQYF.

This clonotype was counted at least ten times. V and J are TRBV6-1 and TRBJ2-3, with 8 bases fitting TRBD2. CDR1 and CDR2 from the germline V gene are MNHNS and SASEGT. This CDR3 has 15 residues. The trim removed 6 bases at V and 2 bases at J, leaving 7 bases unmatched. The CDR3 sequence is CASRSGRPSTDTQYF. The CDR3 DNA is TGTGCCAGCAGAAGCGGGAGACCTTCCACAGATACGCAGTATTTT.

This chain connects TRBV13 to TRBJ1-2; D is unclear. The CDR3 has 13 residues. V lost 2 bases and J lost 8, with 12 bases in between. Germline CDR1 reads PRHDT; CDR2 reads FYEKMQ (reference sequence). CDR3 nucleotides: TGTGCCAGCAGCTTACAGCAGGTGGAGGGCTACACCTTC. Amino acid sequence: CASSLQQVEGYTF.